This T cell receptor beta chain was found in a study of cytomegalovirus exposure and HLA in healthy donors. Whole-study context: Early released data had around 79 million unique TCRs, all coming from HLA-typed donors. Regarding the study as a whole: Common viral pathogens (according to a later analysis) appeared linked to several of the most significant clusters. The listing of 150 or so TCR beta chains classed them as cytomegalovirus-associated.

Primers: 60 Vbeta forward and 13 Jbeta reverse. Measured with immunoSEQ multiplex PCR; TCRdb has only the in-frame clones, and not every one. Of about 200,000 clones listed, roughly four fifths are singletons. Comments on this clone: The antigen remains unidentified.

Germline values: CDR1 SNHLY, CDR2 FYNNEI. V gave up 11 bases and J gave up 5 bases, with 15 bases separating them. This CDR3 is built from 12 residues. The sequenced sample consisted of PBMCs. The receptor was isolated from a woman in her forties in good health and CMV-seronegative. This chain links TRBV2 with TRBJ2-5, with D tentatively TRBD2 (6 bases). The CDR3 nucleotides read TGTGCCTCTGGGGGGAGCTTGGAGACCCAGTACTTC. Amino acid sequence: CASGGSLETQYF.